Below, 9 T cell receptor beta chains from the same sample are listed, as sequenced in a study of OX40 agonist ivuxolimab in advanced cancers. TCRdb's table, derived via immunoSEQ multiplex PCR, lists solely in-frame clones and lacks some. Among some 87,000 clones, roughly 91% were seen once, and the ten largest hold around 1.6%. The sample here was CD4+ or CD8+ T cells sorted from blood, taken in a trial of the OX40 agonist ivuxolimab. The receptors derive from an adult with an advanced solid tumor such as melanoma, head and neck, liver or kidney cancer.

This chain connects TRBV19 to TRBJ2-1; D perhaps matches TRBD1 (6 bases). Germline-derived CDR1 and CDR2 are LNHDA and SQIVND (reference sequence). The CDR3 is 15 residues long. Trimming stripped 3 bases from V and 5 bases from J, with 14 bases between. CDR3 amino acids: CASSIVDRLNNEQFF. The DNA of the CDR3 is TGTGCCAGTAGTATTGTGGACAGACTAAACAATGAGCAGTTCTTC.

The genes are TRBV5-1 and TRBJ2-3; 8 bases agree with TRBD1. The CDR3 consists of 15 residues. Germline V gives CDR1 SGHRS, CDR2 YFSETQ. V shed 2 bases, J shed 0 bases, and the junction held 2 bases outside the gene matches. The CDR3 region is CASSFRGPSTDTQYF. The CDR3 DNA reads as TGCGCCAGCAGCTTCAGGGGGCCAAGCACAGATACGCAGTATTTT.

The V and J genes are TRBV7-2 and TRBJ2-7, with D perhaps TRBD2 (6 bases). The ends were cut back, 1 base at V and 6 bases at J, with 16 bases in the middle. The germline V gene has CDR1 SGHTA and CDR2 FQGNSA. This CDR3 is built from 15 residues. The CDR3 DNA reads TGTGCCAGCAGCTTAGACCCGGCGGAGGGGCGCGAGCAGTACTTC. This gives the protein CASSLDPAEGREQYF.

This rearrangement joins TRBV7-2 to TRBJ2-5, with 7 bases matching TRBD2. The V and J ends lost 5 bases and 0 bases, in that order; junction bases with no gene match: 6. The CDR3 totals 15 residues. Germline V gene sequence: CDR1 SGHTA, CDR2 FQGNSA. The CDR3 here is CASSPIAGYQETQYF. CDR3 DNA sequence: TGTGCCAGCAGCCCAATAGCGGGCTACCAAGAGACCCAGTACTTC. Looking up the rest from reference TRBV7-2 and TRBJ2-5 gives the full variable domain: GAGVSQSPSNKVTEKGKDVELRCDPISGHTALYWYRQSLGQGLEFLIYFQGNSAPDKSGLPSDRFSAERTGGSVSTLTIQRTQQEDSAVYLCASSPIAGYQETQYFGPGTRLLVL.

The chain links TRBV19 to TRBJ1-1; tentatively, D is TRBD1 (5 bases). The CDR3 extends over 14 amino acids. The germline V and J ends were trimmed by 3 bases and 1 base, with 9 bases remaining between them. In germline, CDR1 is LNHDA, CDR2 SQIVND (reference sequence). The CDR3 DNA is TGTGCCAGTAGTATCCGGGACTGGAACACTGAAGCTTTCTTT. Protein: CASSIRDWNTEAFF.

The chain's CDR3 is CASSLAGTAQETQYF. In DNA form, the CDR3 reads TGTGCCAGCAGCTTAGCCGGGACAGCTCAAGAGACCCAGTACTTC. The chain recombines TRBV7-2 with TRBJ2-5; the match to TRBD1 covers 7 bases. Trimming at V came to 0 bases and at J to 2 bases, leaving 3 bases not matched to a gene. This CDR3 spans 15 amino acids. In germline, CDR1 is SGHTA, CDR2 FQGNSA.

The V gene is TRBV6-4, the J gene TRBJ2-1, with 9 bases that match TRBD2. Germline V lookup: CDR1 MRHNA, CDR2 SNTAGT. After removal of 6 bases from V and 10 bases from J, the junction contained 10 bases not matched to a gene. This CDR3 spans 14 amino acids. CDR3 loop: CASSLTSGLGEQFF. CDR3 nucleotides: TGTGCCAGCAGCCTTACTAGCGGGCTGGGGGAGCAGTTCTTC.

CDR3 loop: CASSVVSGRYNEQFF. DNA for the CDR3: TGTGCCAGCAGCGTAGTTAGCGGGAGGTACAATGAGCAGTTCTTC. The rearrangement joins TRBV9 to TRBJ2-1, with TRBD2 matching 10 bases. With 0 bases clipped from V and 4 bases from J, the junction kept 1 base outside the gene matches. From germline, CDR1 is SGDLS and CDR2 YYNGEE. CDR3 length: 15 residues.

The rearrangement joins TRBV18 to TRBJ1-1; D not certain. V was pared by 1 base and J by 1 base, with 4 bases between. Germline CDR1 reads KGHSH; CDR2 reads LQKENI. This CDR3 is 13 amino acids long. CDR3 bases: TGTGCCAGCTCACCACGGGAGAACACTGAAGCTTTCTTT. Translated, it gives CASSPRENTEAFF.